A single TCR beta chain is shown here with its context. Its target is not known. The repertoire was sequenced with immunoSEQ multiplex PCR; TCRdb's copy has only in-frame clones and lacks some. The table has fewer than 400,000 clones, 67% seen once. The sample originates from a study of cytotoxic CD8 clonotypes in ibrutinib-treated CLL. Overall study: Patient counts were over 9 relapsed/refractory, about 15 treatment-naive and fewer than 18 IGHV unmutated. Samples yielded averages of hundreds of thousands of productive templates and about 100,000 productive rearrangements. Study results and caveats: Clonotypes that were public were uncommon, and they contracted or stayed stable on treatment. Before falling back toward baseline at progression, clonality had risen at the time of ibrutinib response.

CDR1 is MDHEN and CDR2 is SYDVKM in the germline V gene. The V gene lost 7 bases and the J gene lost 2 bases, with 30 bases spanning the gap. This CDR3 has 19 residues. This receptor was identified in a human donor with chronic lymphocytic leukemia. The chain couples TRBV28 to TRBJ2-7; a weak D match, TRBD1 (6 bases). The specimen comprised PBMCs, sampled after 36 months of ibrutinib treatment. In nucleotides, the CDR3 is TGTGCCAGCATGGGCCGGACAGTGACCTTAGGGAATCAACCCTACGAGCAGTACTTC. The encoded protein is CASMGRTVTLGNQPYEQYF.